This T cell receptor beta chain was found in a study of cytomegalovirus exposure and HLA in healthy donors. Overall study findings and caveats: What a later analysis showed was that several of the most significant clusters appeared linked to common viral pathogens. The investigators catalogued 150 to 200 TCR beta chains as cytomegalovirus-associated.

After removal of 2 bases from V and 5 bases from J, the junction contained 11 bases not matched to a gene. Looked up from germline, CDR1 is SGHRS and CDR2 is YFSETQ. The CDR3 is 16 residues long. The primer mix had 60 Vbeta and 13 Jbeta primers. TCRdb keeps only in-frame clones here, not all; method: immunoSEQ multiplex PCR. This repertoire includes about 77,000 clones. A note on this clone: Its antigen is currently unknown.

Sequenced material: PBMCs. The receptor was isolated from a man aged 50 to 59 in good health and CMV-seropositive. The chain employs TRBV5-1 and TRBJ1-2; TRBD1 agrees at 8 bases. The CDR3 protein is CASSFRQGYSHYGYTF. In DNA form, the CDR3 reads TGCGCCAGCAGCTTTCGACAGGGGTATTCGCATTATGGCTACACCTTC.